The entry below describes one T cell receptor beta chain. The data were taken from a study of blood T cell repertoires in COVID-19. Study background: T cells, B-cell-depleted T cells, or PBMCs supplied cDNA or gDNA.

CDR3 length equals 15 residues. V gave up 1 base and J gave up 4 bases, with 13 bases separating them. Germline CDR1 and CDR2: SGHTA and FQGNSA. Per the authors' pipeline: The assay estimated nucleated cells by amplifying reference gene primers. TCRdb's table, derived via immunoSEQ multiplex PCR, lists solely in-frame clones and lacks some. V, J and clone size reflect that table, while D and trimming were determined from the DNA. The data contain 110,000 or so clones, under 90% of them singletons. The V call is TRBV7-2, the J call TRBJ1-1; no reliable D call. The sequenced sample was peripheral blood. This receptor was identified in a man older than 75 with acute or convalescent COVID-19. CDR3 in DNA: TGTGCCAGCAGCTTAGTAACGGGTTTACCCACTGAAGCTTTCTTT. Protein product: CASSLVTGLPTEAFF.